This T cell receptor (beta chain) comes out of a study of blood T cell repertoires in COVID-19. Trimming removed 2 bases from V and 5 bases from J, with 13 bases in between. The germline CDR1 and CDR2 sequences are GTSNPN and SVGIG (reference sequence). The CDR3 loop spans 15 amino acids. Libraries were prepared by immunoSEQ multiplex PCR; TCRdb keeps only in-frame clonotypes and omits some of them. The table has roughly 400,000 clones, over 75% seen once. The sequenced material came from PBMCs or T cells enriched from blood (not recorded which). This sequence joins TRBV30 and TRBJ1-6; possibly TRBD1 for D (6 bases). This clonotype was obtained from a man aged 30-40 years who had recovered from COVID-19. The DNA for the CDR3 is TGTGCCTGGAGTTGGATAAAGGGGGATAATTCACCCCTCCACTTT. This sequence encodes CAWSWIKGDNSPLHF. Filled out from reference TRBV30 and TRBJ1-6, the complete variable domain reads SQTIHQWPATLVQPVGSPLSLECTVEGTSNPNLYWYRQAAGRGLQLLFYSVGIGQISSEVPQNLSASRPQDRQFILSSKKLLLSDSGFYLCAWSWIKGDNSPLHFGNGTRLTVT.